This T cell receptor beta chain was captured by sequencing in a study of blood T cells in healthy people across ages. Broader study findings: A roughly linear fall in TCR beta diversity per million T cells was seen with increasing age.

V was shortened by 1 base and J by 2 bases, with 0 bases between the two germline ends. The germline V gene has CDR1 LGHNT and CDR2 FRNRAP. There are 12 residues in the CDR3. Then a second PCR, running about 6 to 12 cycles, was carried out with a sample-barcoded 5' primer and a J-beta primer mix. Each CDR3 protein gets one entry after TCRdb re-called the 5' RACE reads with MiXCR. The sample has roughly 930,000 distinct CDR3 sequences; about 44% are singletons. On this clonotype: Antigen specificity is unknown.

The sequenced sample consisted of blood. The chain recombines TRBV12-5 with TRBJ2-1; D remains ambiguous. The receptor comes from a man aged 25-45 years in good health. CDR3 region: CASGLAYNEQFF. The CDR3 DNA is TGTGCTAGTGGTTTGGCCTACAATGAGCAGTTCTTC.